This entry lists 11 T cell receptor beta chains sequenced from one sample in a study of cytomegalovirus exposure and HLA in healthy donors. The PCR was carried out with 60 Vbeta primers and 13 Jbeta primers. Libraries were prepared by immunoSEQ multiplex PCR; TCRdb keeps only in-frame clonotypes and omits some of them. The repertoire table contains 100,000 to 150,000 clones. The sample comprised PBMCs. All receptors derive from a man aged 35-49 years in good health and CMV-seronegative.

The gene calls are TRBV10-2 and TRBJ1-5; 9 bases are shared with TRBD1. CDR1 and CDR2 (germline): WSHSY, SAAADI. J was trimmed by 4 bases and V by 10 bases; bases with no gene match: 8. This CDR3 has 14 residues. CDR3 region: CAISSGTGNQPQHF. The CDR3 nucleotides read TGCGCCATCTCCTCCGGGACAGGGAATCAGCCCCAGCATTTT.

This chain connects TRBV15 to TRBJ2-2; 8 bases agree with TRBD1. CDR1 LNHNV and CDR2 YYDKDF come from the germline V gene (reference sequence). The V gene end was trimmed by 1 base and the J gene end by 5 bases; junction bases not matched to a gene: 3. CDR3 length: 15 residues. CDR3 in DNA: TGTGCCACCAGCAGAGGACAGGGGCGGACCGGGGAGCTGTTTTTT. It encodes CATSRGQGRTGELFF.

V usage is TRBV6-1 and J usage is TRBJ1-5, with 8 bases aligning to TRBD1. This CDR3 contains 15 residues. In germline, CDR1 is MNHNS, CDR2 SASEGT. V was pared by 6 bases and J by 7 bases, with 11 bases of the junction left unmatched. The CDR3 DNA reads TGTGCCAGCAGGTTTTCAGGGGGCTTTAGCCAGCCCCAGCATTTT. Translated, it gives CASRFSGGFSQPQHF.

The chain joins TRBV30 to TRBJ1-5; 7 bases agree with TRBD1. This CDR3 spans 13 amino acids. J gave up 4 bases and V 3 bases, and 3 bases lay outside the gene matches. The germline CDR1 and CDR2 sequences are GTSNPN and SVGIG (reference sequence). In nucleotides, the CDR3 is TGTGCCTGGAGCACCAGGGGGAATCAGCCCCAGCATTTT. Residues: CAWSTRGNQPQHF.

The chain has TRBV6-6 and TRBJ2-1; possibly TRBD1 for D (5 bases). Deletions cut 2 bases from V and 5 bases from J, with 7 bases between. The CDR3 contains 13 residues. Per the germline V gene, CDR1 is MNHNY and CDR2 is SVGAGI (reference sequence). The CDR3 spells CASSYRGHNEQFF. The DNA of the CDR3 is TGTGCCAGCAGTTACAGGGGCCACAATGAGCAGTTCTTC.

Of note for this clone: The sample contains more than one DNA sequence encoding this CDR3. CDR3 DNA sequence: TGTGCCAGCAGCCCGCGGGCGCGAAATGAGCAGTTCTTC. It is translated as CASSPRARNEQFF. The gene calls are TRBV4-2 and TRBJ2-1; D may be TRBD2 (5 bases). Germline assignment: CDR1 LGHNA and CDR2 YNFKEQ. This CDR3 has 13 residues. V lost 4 bases, J lost 7 bases, and 11 bases lay in between.

The chain links TRBV7-9 to TRBJ2-1; 12 bases align to TRBD1. This CDR3 region has 15 residues. The germline V gene encodes CDR1 SEHNR and CDR2 FQNEAQ (reference sequence). With 3 bases clipped from V and 7 bases from J, the junction kept 4 bases outside the gene matches. CDR3 amino acids: CASSFGTGGGNEQFF. CDR3 in DNA: TGTGCCAGCAGCTTTGGGACAGGGGGCGGGAATGAGCAGTTCTTC.

The V gene is TRBV5-1, the J gene TRBJ2-1, with TRBD2 matching over 9 bases. Germline CDR1 reads SGHRS; CDR2 reads YFSETQ. The trim removed 0 bases at V and 7 bases at J, leaving 2 bases unmatched. The CDR3 is 14 residues long. DNA of the CDR3: TGCGCCAGCAGCTTGGGCGGGAGGGCTAATGAGCAGTTCTTC. It specifies CASSLGGRANEQFF.

V is TRBV28 and J is TRBJ2-1, with a possible D match to TRBD2 (6 bases). Germline V gene lookup returns CDR1 MDHEN and CDR2 SYDVKM. With 6 bases removed from V and 3 bases from J, the gap between germline ends came to 12 bases. The CDR3 has 14 amino acids. CDR3 residues: CASRSGDVYNEQFF. CDR3 nucleotides: TGTGCCAGCAGGTCGGGAGATGTCTACAATGAGCAGTTCTTC.

This chain uses TRBV5-1 with TRBJ2-5; D not certain. The CDR3 loop spans 13 amino acids. V shed 4 bases and J shed 5 bases, with 12 bases lying between them. Looked up from germline, CDR1 is SGHRS and CDR2 is YFSETQ. CDR3 in amino acids: CASSDQDLETQYF. The CDR3 DNA reads TGCGCCAGCAGCGATCAGGATTTGGAGACCCAGTACTTC.

The rearrangement joins TRBV5-1 to TRBJ2-5; D remains unclear. CDR3 length: 15 amino acids. CDR1 is SGHRS, CDR2 YFSETQ, per germline. V lost 2 bases and J lost 5, with 16 bases in between. DNA of the CDR3: TGCGCCAGCAGCTTTTCAGATCAGGCACGGGAGACCCAGTACTTC. Translated, it gives CASSFSDQARETQYF.